These 15 T cell receptor beta chains were sequenced from one sample in a study of cytomegalovirus exposure and HLA in healthy donors (dated by TCRdb to about 2017). The library relied on the immunoSEQ multiplex PCR assay. For the multiplex PCR, a mixture combining 60 forward primers for TCR Vbeta segments and 13 reverse primers for TCR Jbeta segments was used. The clones in this table, taken by TCRdb from immuneACCESS, are in-frame only. Not every clone is retained; where verified, under half of the shortfall comes from an unresolved V gene, and the cause of the rest is unknown. The sample's table lists a count of under 90,000 clones. The ten largest clones add up to less than 20% of the sample. Sequencing used PBMCs. All receptors derive from a man between 50 and 59 years old in good health and CMV-seropositive.

The chain employs TRBV7-8 and TRBJ2-1; 9 bases map to TRBD2. Per the germline V gene, CDR1 is SGHVS and CDR2 is FQNEAQ. The CDR3 runs to 15 residues. Losses at the gene ends were 5 bases for V and 2 bases for J; bases not matched to a gene: 4. The CDR3 sequence: CASSKGLATYNEQFF. CDR3 DNA sequence: TGTGCCAGCAGCAAGGGACTAGCTACCTACAATGAGCAGTTCTTC.

The chain couples TRBV4-2 to TRBJ1-2; D remains unclear. Trimming stripped 3 bases from V and 4 bases from J, with 9 bases between. CDR1 and CDR2 from the germline V gene are LGHNA and YNFKEQ. The CDR3 contains 13 residues. The CDR3 loop reads CASSQEDFYGYTF. The CDR3 DNA follows: TGTGCCAGCAGCCAGGAGGATTTCTATGGCTACACCTTC.

The V and J genes are TRBV18 and TRBJ2-5; no definite D call. CDR3 length equals 15 residues. CDR1 and CDR2 (germline): KGHSH, LQKENI. Trimming removed 0 bases from V and 5 bases from J, with 13 bases in between. CDR3 DNA sequence: TGTGCCAGCTCACCACCCGTGAGGCGTGTTGAGACCCAGTACTTC. Translated: CASSPPVRRVETQYF.

The chain recombines TRBV29-1 with TRBJ1-1; possible D gene TRBD1, 5 bases. This CDR3 has 14 amino acids. The germline V and J ends were trimmed by 2 bases and 0 bases, with 10 bases remaining between them. Germline assignment: CDR1 SQVTM and CDR2 ANQGSEA. This chain's CDR3 is CSVERVTVNTEAFF. CDR3 in DNA: TGCAGCGTTGAAAGGGTGACAGTGAACACTGAAGCTTTCTTT.

The rearrangement joins TRBV5-5 to TRBJ1-1; a possible D gene is TRBD1 (6 bases). The CDR3 extends over 14 amino acids. V lost 4 bases, J lost 4 bases, and 14 bases lay in between. Germline V gives CDR1 SGHKS, CDR2 YYEKEE (reference sequence). The CDR3 DNA reads TGTGCCAGCAGCACCATCCGAGGGGGCACTGAAGCTTTCTTT. This encodes CASSTIRGGTEAFF.

The V call is TRBV30, the J call TRBJ2-7; TRBD1 matches at 9 bases. CDR1 GTSNPN and CDR2 SVGIG come from the germline V gene (reference sequence). The CDR3 spans 14 residues. The ends lost 5 bases at V and 2 bases at J; junction bases unmatched: 7. This CDR3 reads CAWAYRGPPYEQYF. The CDR3 DNA is TGTGCCTGGGCATACAGGGGGCCCCCCTACGAGCAGTACTTC.

This chain joins TRBV12-5 and TRBJ1-6; D uncertain. The V gene lost 0 bases and the J gene lost 10 bases, with 13 bases spanning the gap. CDR3 length: 15 residues. Per germline, CDR1 LGHNT and CDR2 FRNRAP. CDR3 amino acids: CASGLVDEWSSPLHF. CDR3 DNA: TGTGCTAGTGGTTTGGTTGATGAATGGAGCTCACCCCTCCACTTT.

This rearrangement joins TRBV13 to TRBJ2-3, with TRBD2 matching over 10 bases. Germline V CDR1 and CDR2: PRHDT, FYEKMQ (reference sequence). The CDR3 is made up of 16 amino acids. V shed 6 bases and J 0 bases; nucleotides not matched to a gene: 6. The CDR3 nucleotides read TGTGCCAGCAGACCTAGCGGGAGAGTTAGCACAGATACGCAGTATTTT. Residues: CASRPSGRVSTDTQYF.

The chain couples TRBV30 to TRBJ2-1, with 8 positions matching TRBD1. From germline, CDR1 is GTSNPN and CDR2 SVGIG (reference sequence). There are 13 residues in the CDR3. V gave up 7 bases and J gave up 7 bases; unmatched junction bases: 9. CDR3 in DNA: TGTGCCTTGGACAGGGATATCGGGAATGAGCAGTTCTTC. Amino acids: CALDRDIGNEQFF.

The V and J genes are TRBV10-3 and TRBJ1-1; no clear D. The CDR3 contains 12 residues. Germline V gene sequence: CDR1 ENHRY, CDR2 SYGVKD. V was clipped by 3 bases and J by 7 bases, with 9 bases between them. The CDR3 region is CAISEAQSEAFF. The CDR3 DNA is TGTGCCATCAGTGAAGCACAGAGTGAAGCTTTCTTT.

This chain uses TRBV7-9 with TRBJ2-1; 10 positions agree with TRBD2. The CDR3 length is 15 residues. Unmatched junction bases numbered 1, after V lost 0 bases and J lost 5 bases. In germline, CDR1 is SEHNR, CDR2 FQNEAQ (reference sequence). This CDR3 is CASSLALAGHNEQFF. As DNA, the CDR3 is TGTGCCAGCAGCTTAGCACTAGCGGGGCACAATGAGCAGTTCTTC.

The chain couples TRBV2 to TRBJ1-3, with D tentatively TRBD1 (5 bases). This CDR3 comprises 17 residues. Trimming shortened V by 3 bases and J by 0 bases, and 15 bases separated the two germline ends. Germline V gene data show CDR1 as SNHLY and CDR2 as FYNNEI. This CDR3 is CASSEVGRGYSGNTIYF. CDR3 in DNA: TGTGCCAGCAGTGAGGTTGGGAGGGGTTACTCTGGAAACACCATATATTTT.

The chain couples TRBV28 to TRBJ1-2, with TRBD1 identical over 8 bases. Germline V gives CDR1 MDHEN, CDR2 SYDVKM. V gave up 6 bases and J gave up 3 bases; unmatched junction bases: 6. This CDR3 is built from 14 residues. The CDR3 loop reads CASSSGQGDYGYTF. The CDR3 region has the DNA TGTGCCAGCAGCTCAGGACAGGGAGACTATGGCTACACCTTC.

The chain employs TRBV4-3 and TRBJ2-5; 10 bases are shared with TRBD1. There are 19 residues in the CDR3. In germline, CDR1 is LGHNA, CDR2 YSLEER. J was trimmed by 5 bases and V by 0 bases; bases with no gene match: 15. CDR3 region: CASSQEGGAGTGVAETQYF. The DNA for the CDR3 is TGCGCCAGCAGCCAAGAGGGGGGGGCCGGGACAGGGGTAGCGGAGACCCAGTACTTC.

The genes are TRBV6-6 and TRBJ2-7, with D perhaps TRBD1 (6 bases). The CDR3 is 16 residues long. V dropped 3 bases and J dropped 4 bases, with 19 bases sitting between them. Germline values: CDR1 MNHNY, CDR2 SVGAGI (reference sequence). The CDR3 nucleotides are TGTGCCAGCAGTTATTCCGACAGAATTAGGGGGTACGAGCAGTACTTC. It yields the protein CASSYSDRIRGYEQYF.